This note documents a single TCR beta chain sequence. Its antigen is not identified. The data were taken from a study of blood T cells in healthy people across ages. Study-level results: There were more naive CD4+ cells and higher diversity in long-lived donors than in aged donors.

Germline CDR1 and CDR2: SGHNT and YYREEE (reference sequence). With 4 bases removed from V and 6 bases from J, the gap between germline ends came to 14 bases. The CDR3 has 14 amino acids. It was with a sample-barcoded 5' primer and a J-beta primer mix that a second PCR of roughly 7 to 12 cycles was run. Any given sample supplied a minimum of 2.5 million CDR3-containing paired-end reads. One entry per CDR3 protein results from TCRdb running MiXCR on the 5' RACE reads. The sample gives about 1.4 million distinct CDR3 sequences, approximately 59% of which show up once; about 6.3% is in the top ten. Each donor had 9 to 10 milliliters of peripheral blood drawn.

This TCR derives from a man younger than 35 in good health. The specimen was blood. This sequence joins TRBV5-4 and TRBJ2-1; D possibly matches TRBD1 or TRBD2 (5 bases each). Here the CDR3 reads CASSPDAGGNEQFF. CDR3 bases: TGTGCCAGCAGCCCGGATGCTGGGGGCAATGAGCAGTTCTTC. Full variable domain (rest looked up from reference TRBV5-4 and TRBJ2-1): ETGVTQSPTHLIKTRGQQVTLRCSSQSGHNTVSWYQQALGQGPQFIFQYYREEENGRGNFPPRFSGLQFPNYSSELNVNALELDDSALYLCASSPDAGGNEQFFGPGTRLTVL.